This T cell receptor beta chain originates from a study of T cells in tuberculosis. The repertoire was sequenced with immunoSEQ multiplex PCR; TCRdb's copy has only in-frame clones and lacks some. The sample carries some 49,000 clones, roughly 95% recorded once. A word on this clone: Its antigen is not known.

General study findings and limits: Samples were chosen by availability of cryopreserved specimens.

Time point specified: new active TB diagnosis, blood taken before or within 7 days of starting treatment. Each donor contributed about 110,000 T cells on average, unsorted. The CDR3 has 16 residues. From germline, CDR1 is MNHEY and CDR2 SVGAGI. The ends lost 0 bases at V and 1 base at J; junction bases unmatched: 3. The chain recombines TRBV6-5 with TRBJ1-2, with 9 bases that match TRBD1. This TCR derives from an adult with tuberculosis. Source: PBMCs, taken at tuberculosis diagnosis. The CDR3 loop is CASSYSGTGFNYGYTF. CDR3 in DNA: TGTGCCAGCAGTTACTCGGGGACAGGGTTTAACTATGGCTACACCTTC.